The T cell receptor beta chain under discussion was sequenced for a study of T cells in Graves' hyperthyroidism and ophthalmopathy. Study results and caveats: Blood also contained most expanded thyroid clonotypes above 0.001. Model-based prediction identified ophthalmopathy a median about 7 months prior to its onset.

Trimming removed 0 bases from V and 8 bases from J, with 11 bases in between. CDR1 is SGHRS, CDR2 YFSETQ, per germline. The CDR3 length is 13 residues. TCR beta CDR3 region amplification was performed from RNA transcripts. RT-PCR in the first round (using the HTBI primer set) targeted the TCR CDR3. MiXCR, run by TCRdb on the multiplex PCR reads, gives a single entry per CDR3 protein. The table records about 570,000 distinct CDR3 sequences, under 60% of them present only once. Uncontrolled infection, other autoimmune disease, pregnancy and lactation each barred patients from inclusion. On the basis of clinical symptoms, serum thyroxine and TRAb, thyroid ultrasound and orbital computed tomography, diagnoses were made. In regard to this clonotype: What it recognizes is unknown.

This sequence originates from an adult woman with Graves' disease, either hyperthyroidism or ophthalmopathy (not recorded which). The chain recombines TRBV5-1 with TRBJ1-1; no clear D. The source material was peripheral blood or thyroid tissue (not recorded which). The CDR3 is CASSLGTRIEAFF. The CDR3 DNA is TGCGCCAGCAGCTTGGGGACGAGGATCGAAGCTTTCTTT.